Presented here are 3 T cell receptor beta chains from one specimen sequenced in a study of OX40 agonist ivuxolimab in advanced cancers. The protocol was immunoSEQ multiplex PCR, while the TCRdb copy is restricted to in-frame clones and leaves out a portion. The repertoire holds over 85,000 clones, with approximately 89% as singletons. The sample in question was CD4+ or CD8+ T cells sorted from blood, obtained in a trial of the OX40 agonist ivuxolimab. The receptors shown here come from an adult with an advanced solid tumor such as melanoma, head and neck, liver or kidney cancer.

Here the CDR3 reads CASSQGLPNTGELFF. As DNA, the CDR3 is TGTGCCAGCAGCCAAGGCTTACCTAACACCGGGGAGCTGTTTTTT. The gene calls are TRBV14 and TRBJ2-2; D remains ambiguous. CDR3 length: 15 residues. Germline V gene sequence: CDR1 SGHDN, CDR2 FVKESK. Trimming stripped 1 base from V and 2 bases from J, with 8 bases between.

This rearrangement joins TRBV5-8 to TRBJ1-4; 10 bases agree with TRBD1. The CDR3 is made up of 16 amino acids. V was pared by 4 bases and J by 3 bases, with 6 bases of the junction left unmatched. Germline V gives CDR1 SGHTS, CDR2 YDEGEE. In nucleotides, the CDR3 is TGTGCCAGCAGCGTTGACAGGGGGCTCTCTAATGAAAAACTGTTTTTT. It encodes CASSVDRGLSNEKLFF.

The rearrangement uses TRBV27 and TRBJ2-7; no firm D call. The CDR3 is 12 residues long. V was pared by 6 bases and J by 4 bases, with 10 bases between. Germline V gene sequence: CDR1 MNHEY, CDR2 SMNVEV (reference sequence). The CDR3 nucleotides are TGTGCCAGCAGCCCCGACCCTTACGAGCAGTACTTC. Translating it yields CASSPDPYEQYF.